What follows are 25 T cell receptor beta chains derived from one specimen sequenced in a study of blood T cells in healthy people across ages. The authors ran a second PCR of 7 to 11 cycles using a sample-barcoded 5' primer and a J-beta primer mix. TCRdb reprocessed the 5' RACE reads via MiXCR and lists one record per CDR3 protein. The sample holds more than 450,000 distinct CDR3 sequences, about a quarter seen once. The sample was also reused in another study, on T cells of mothers and their children.

Specimen: blood. The receptors shown here come from a boy aged 2 to 10 in good health.

This chain uses TRBV5-1 with TRBJ2-5; D is ambiguous. The tail of the sequence fits TRBJ2-7 better, so the J call may be wrong. Germline assignment: CDR1 SGHRS and CDR2 YFSETQ. The CDR3 runs 13 residues. This CDR3 is CASSLERSYEQYF. The DNA of the CDR3 is TGCGCCAGCAGCTTGGAACGCAGCTACGAGCAGTACTTC.

The sample holds a few counts of this clonotype. This rearrangement joins TRBV10-3 to TRBJ2-1, with D possibly being TRBD1 (5 bases). V was cut by 3 bases and J by 2 bases, with 8 bases left in between. CDR1 is ENHRY, CDR2 SYGVKD, per germline. The CDR3 contains 14 residues. The CDR3 DNA reads as TGTGCCATCAGTGAAAAGGGGCCCTACAATGAGCAGTTCTTC. Its translation is CAISEKGPYNEQFF.

Many counts were recorded for this clonotype. The chain uses TRBV29-1 and TRBJ2-5, with 8 positions matching TRBD1. Germline V CDR1 and CDR2: SQVTM, ANQGSEA. The CDR3 sequence is 16 residues long. V lost 0 bases to trimming and J lost 3 bases; unmatched junction nucleotides: 9. The CDR3 spells CSVEDHGQGVEETQYF. The CDR3 bases are TGCAGCGTTGAAGATCATGGACAGGGAGTGGAAGAGACCCAGTACTTC.

The gene calls are TRBV7-2 and TRBJ2-7; D gene ambiguous. The CDR3 has 14 residues. CDR1 is SGHTA, CDR2 FQGNSA, per germline. V dropped 3 bases and J dropped 1 base, with 10 bases sitting between them. The CDR3 DNA is TGTGCCAGCAGCTTGAGTGCGGCGTCCTACGAGCAGTACTTC. Encoded protein: CASSLSAASYEQYF.

Only a few counts were recorded for this clonotype. The chain joins TRBV13 to TRBJ2-7; perhaps TRBD1 as D (5 bases). Germline values: CDR1 PRHDT, CDR2 FYEKMQ (reference sequence). Trimming took off 1 base at V and 0 bases at J, with 10 bases between the two ends. CDR3 size: 15 residues. The CDR3 DNA is TGTGCCAGCAGCTTAGACAGGCCCAGCTCCTACGAGCAGTACTTC. As protein: CASSLDRPSSYEQYF.

This rearrangement joins TRBV20-1 to TRBJ1-1; 8 bases match TRBD1. Per germline, CDR1 DFQATT and CDR2 SNEGSKA (reference sequence). Trimming took 3 bases from V and 11 from J; bases not matched to a gene: 5. The CDR3 runs to 11 residues. This chain's CDR3 is CSASPGGRAFF. CDR3 nucleotides: TGCAGTGCTAGTCCAGGGGGCCGGGCTTTCTTT.

This clonotype has only a few counts. The rearrangement joins TRBV6-6 to TRBJ1-1; D not certain. This CDR3 is 13 amino acids long. V lost 0 bases and J lost 6, with 8 bases in between. CDR1 MNHNY and CDR2 SVGAGI come from the germline V gene (reference sequence). The CDR3 DNA reads as TGTGCCAGCAGTTACTCAGAGGTTTCTGAAGCTTTCTTT. It is translated as CASSYSEVSEAFF.

J is TRBJ2-7 and V is TRBV3-1, with 9 bases that match TRBD2. V lost 7 bases, J lost 4 bases, and 8 bases stayed unmatched. The CDR3 runs to 14 residues. Germline V gene data show CDR1 as LGHDT and CDR2 as YNNKEL (reference sequence). The CDR3 is CASKAAAGGYEQYF. CDR3 bases: TGTGCCAGCAAGGCAGCAGCGGGGGGATACGAGCAGTACTTC.

The chain couples TRBV7-6 to TRBJ2-3, with D maybe TRBD2 (7 bases). The V end lost 7 bases, the J end lost 6 bases, and 26 bases lay between the germline ends. CDR1 SGHVS and CDR2 FNYEAQ come from the germline V gene. There are 17 residues in the CDR3. In DNA form, the CDR3 reads TGTGCCAGCATCCTAGGGGGGGGTCCTGCCATGTTGGATACGCAGTATTTT. Encoded protein: CASILGGGPAMLDTQYF.

Only a few counts were recorded for this clonotype. V is TRBV4-3 and J is TRBJ2-6; D gene uncertain. CDR1 is LGHNA and CDR2 is YSLEER in the germline V gene. The CDR3 has 15 residues. Deletions cut 1 base from V and 11 bases from J, with 15 bases between. In DNA form, the CDR3 reads TGCGCCAGCAGCCAAGGTTGGGCGTCATCTTACGTCCTGACTTTC. Its protein product is CASSQGWASSYVLTF.

The sample holds a few counts of this clonotype. This sequence joins TRBV7-2 and TRBJ2-3, with 8 bases aligning to TRBD2. V trimming: 4 bases; J trimming: 2 bases; junction bases outside the gene matches: 8. Germline values: CDR1 SGHTA, CDR2 FQGNSA. The CDR3 totals 16 residues. CDR3 sequence: CASSSLAGPFTDTQYF. CDR3 bases: TGTGCCAGCAGCTCCTTAGCGGGACCGTTCACAGATACGCAGTATTTT. Drawing the rest from reference TRBV7-2 and TRBJ2-3, the complete variable domain is GAGVSQSPSNKVTEKGKDVELRCDPISGHTALYWYRQSLGQGLEFLIYFQGNSAPDKSGLPSDRFSAERTGGSVSTLTIQRTQQEDSAVYLCASSSLAGPFTDTQYFGPGTRLTVL.

This clonotype was seen a handful of times. The junction departs from the called germline gene at one end, perhaps through a read error. This chain connects TRBV29-1 to TRBJ1-1; no reliable D call. CDR1 and CDR2 from the germline V gene are SQVTM and ANQGSEA. This CDR3 region has 13 residues. The CDR3 region is CSVAPTPNTEVFF. The CDR3 DNA is TGCAGCGTTGCTCCCACTCCGAACACTGAAGTTTTCTTT.

The chain is built from TRBV7-2 and TRBJ2-3; D possibly corresponds to TRBD1 (6 bases). With 5 bases removed from V and 5 bases from J, the gap between germline ends came to 20 bases. Germline CDR1 reads SGHTA; CDR2 reads FQGNSA. The CDR3 is 16 residues long. CDR3 in amino acids: CASSRSTGIVGDTQYF. CDR3 DNA sequence: TGTGCCAGCAGCCGTAGTACAGGGATAGTGGGAGATACGCAGTATTTT.

This clonotype was recorded a few times. The chain employs TRBV4-3 and TRBJ2-5; the D call may be TRBD1 or TRBD2 (5 bases each). The assigned J gene may be wrong: the sequence end matches TRBJ2-1 better. In germline, CDR1 is LGHNA, CDR2 YSLEER. The CDR3 is made up of 15 amino acids. CDR3 residues: CASSQGGWGTNEQFF. CDR3 nucleotides: TGCGCCAGCAGCCAAGGCGGGTGGGGGACCAATGAGCAGTTCTTC.

The CDR3 reads CASSQDGRVGNQPQHF. The CDR3, as DNA: TGCGCCAGCAGCCAAGATGGCAGGGTCGGCAATCAGCCCCAGCATTTT. The V gene is TRBV4-1, the J gene TRBJ1-5; D may be TRBD1 (5 bases). This CDR3 spans 16 amino acids. V lost 0 bases and J 2 bases, leaving 11 bases between the germline ends. Germline assignment: CDR1 MGHRA and CDR2 YSYEKL.

This rearrangement joins TRBV27 to TRBJ1-3; possibly TRBD1 for D (6 bases). The CDR3 is 15 residues long. Deletions cut 5 bases from V and 2 bases from J, with 13 bases between. CDR1 and CDR2 from the germline V gene are MNHEY and SMNVEV (reference sequence). The CDR3, as DNA: TGTGCCAGCAGTACTACAGGGTTCCCTGGAAACACCATATATTTT. Protein: CASSTTGFPGNTIYF.

This sequence joins TRBV29-1 and TRBJ2-3; D might be TRBD1 or TRBD2, each matching 6 bases. CDR1 and CDR2 from the germline V gene are SQVTM and ANQGSEA. The V and J ends lost 7 bases and 2 bases respectively, with 16 bases between them. The CDR3 loop spans 14 amino acids. This chain's CDR3 is CSASVGGVTDTQYF. The CDR3 nucleotides are TGCAGCGCTTCCGTCGGGGGCGTCACAGATACGCAGTATTTT.

The chain combines TRBV20-1 with TRBJ2-3; the D gene is possibly TRBD2 (6 bases). The germline V gene encodes CDR1 DFQATT and CDR2 SNEGSKA (reference sequence). The CDR3 spans 13 residues. Trimming left V 5 bases short and J 6 bases short, with 15 bases between. The CDR3 region is CSAHPGGLDTQYF. The CDR3 coding sequence is TGCAGTGCTCATCCCGGGGGTTTGGATACGCAGTATTTT.

A few counts support this clonotype. CDR3 sequence reads: CASSVEEGYEQYF. The CDR3 DNA follows: TGTGCCAGCAGCGTAGAAGAAGGCTACGAGCAGTACTTC. J is TRBJ2-5 and V is TRBV9, with no clear D. The DNA end lines up better with TRBJ2-7; the J call may be wrong. This CDR3 has 13 residues. Germline CDR1 is SGDLS and CDR2 is YYNGEE.

The J gene is TRBJ2-7, the V gene TRBV7-6, with 8 positions matching TRBD1. V was pared by 5 bases and J by 2 bases, with 5 bases of the junction left unmatched. The V gene's germline CDR1 is SGHVS and CDR2 FNYEAQ. The CDR3 totals 14 residues. The CDR3 protein is CASSRGQVTYEQYF. Here the CDR3 DNA reads TGTGCCAGCAGCAGGGGACAGGTGACCTACGAGCAGTACTTC.

Of note for this clonotype: One junction end does not reproduce the germline sequence, and a read error may be involved. J is TRBJ2-1 and V is TRBV27; 7 bases agree with TRBD1. CDR1 and CDR2 (germline): MNHEY, SMNVEV (reference sequence). There are 16 residues in the CDR3. The CDR3 coding sequence is TGTGCCGGCAGCCTCCGGACAGGCATTCGCTACAATGAGCAGTTCTTC. Translating it yields CAGSLRTGIRYNEQFF.

This chain connects TRBV11-2 to TRBJ1-4, with D perhaps TRBD1 (5 bases). The germline gives CDR1 SGHAT, CDR2 FQNNGV. V lost 5 bases and J lost 7, with 14 bases in between. This CDR3 has 14 amino acids. The CDR3 DNA sequence: TGTGCCAGCAGCCTGGGACTCCAAAGTGAAAAACTGTTTTTT. It encodes CASSLGLQSEKLFF.

This chain uses TRBV4-3 with TRBJ2-2; 12 bases line up with TRBD2. In germline, CDR1 is LGHNA, CDR2 YSLEER. The V gene end was trimmed by 0 bases and the J gene end by 6 bases; junction bases not matched to a gene: 5. This CDR3 is built from 17 residues. The DNA for the CDR3 is TGCGCCAGCAGCCAAGATCAGGCTAGCGGGAGGGCCGGGGAGCTGTTTTTT. Its translation: CASSQDQASGRAGELFF.

The chain recombines TRBV4-3 with TRBJ2-7, with 10 bases that match TRBD2. With V trimmed by 4 bases and J by 3 bases, 9 bases remained unmatched. CDR1 and CDR2 (germline): LGHNA, YSLEER. The CDR3 is made up of 16 amino acids. The CDR3 DNA follows: TGCGCCAGCAGCCGGGACGGGACTAGCGTTTACTACGAGCAGTACTTC. It codes for CASSRDGTSVYYEQYF.

A few counts support this clonotype. This chain joins TRBV10-3 and TRBJ2-5; a weak D match, TRBD2 (6 bases). The J call may be faulty, since TRBJ2-7 better matches the DNA end. In germline, CDR1 is ENHRY, CDR2 SYGVKD. The CDR3 contains 13 residues. The CDR3 reads CAITGGESYEQYF. The DNA for the CDR3 is TGTGCCATCACAGGCGGGGAATCCTACGAGCAGTACTTC.